Listed below are T cell receptor beta chains from one sample, sequenced in a study of patients and donors after allogeneic stem cell transplantation. TCRdb re-derived calls from the RT-PCR reads in MiXCR, one entry per CDR3 protein. Of 200,000 to 250,000 distinct CDR3 sequences in the sample, around 41% were seen once. Sequenced sample: blood, either unsorted or a sorted T cell fraction (not recorded which). Receptors originate from a human donor who was either an allogeneic HSCT recipient or a stem cell or donor lymphocyte infusion donor (not recorded which). It is not recorded whose cells these are; they may come from a transplant donor. Both conserved end residues are part of each CDR3. Each record gives: J gene, D gene, V gene, clone size, CDR3 protein, CDR3 DNA. D genes are given only for firm matches. The listing skips clone size in some rows; elsewhere it reads once, few, many or a size class.

TRBJ1-1 | - | TRBV6-5 | - | CASSYFGGDTEAFF | TGTGCCAGCAGTTACTTTGGGGGGGACACTGAAGCTTTCTTT
TRBJ1-1 | - | TRBV29-1 | few | CSVSVREDTEAFF | TGCAGCGTCTCGGTAAGGGAGGACACTGAAGCTTTCTTT
TRBJ1-1 | - | TRBV5-1 | few | CASSFQEAFF | TGCGCCAGCAGCTTCCAAGAAGCTTTCTTT
TRBJ2-3 | - | TRBV20-1 | few | CSARPDTDTQYF | TGCAGTGCTAGACCAGACACAGATACGCAGTATTTT
TRBJ2-7 | - | TRBV3-1 | few | CASSQGLAVTYEQYF | TGTGCCAGCAGCCAAGGGCTGGCGGTAACCTACGAGCAGTACTTC
TRBJ2-5 | TRBD1 | TRBV7-9 | few | CASSPRDSQETQYF | TGTGCCAGCAGCCCTAGGGACAGCCAAGAGACCCAGTACTTC
TRBJ2-7 | - | TRBV27 | - | CASSLPSYEQYF | TGTGCCAGCAGTTTACCCTCCTACGAGCAGTACTTC
TRBJ1-2 | - | TRBV18 | - | CASSPPGGLGGYTF | TGTGCCAGCTCACCACCGGGAGGGCTAGGTGGCTACACCTTC
TRBJ1-1 | - | TRBV13 | - | CASSQGLAEAFF | TGTGCCAGCAGCCAGGGACTGGCTGAAGCTTTCTTT
TRBJ1-4 | - | TRBV6-1 | - | CASRYRVDREKLFF | TGTGCCAGCAGATACAGGGTGGATCGCGAAAAACTGTTTTTT
TRBJ1-1 | - | TRBV12-3/TRBV12-4 | - | CASRSSGLKNTEAFF | TGTGCCAGCAGATCCTCGGGACTGAAGAACACTGAAGCTTTCTTT
TRBJ1-3 | - | TRBV5-1 | few | CASSLKGTGNTIYF | TGCGCCAGCAGCTTGAAAGGGACTGGAAACACCATATATTTT
TRBJ1-2 | - | TRBV4-3 | - | CASSQDRGGNYGYTF | TGCGCCAGCAGCCAAGACAGGGGCGGTAACTATGGCTACACCTTC
TRBJ1-6 | - | TRBV5-1 | few | CASSLGAGANNSPLHF | TGCGCCAGCAGCTTGGGGGCCGGCGCCAATAATTCACCCCTCCACTTT
TRBJ2-2 | - | TRBV4-2 | once | CASSREVTNTGELFF | TGTGCCAGCAGCCGTGAGGTGACGAACACCGGGGAGCTGTTTTTT
TRBJ1-5 | TRBD1 | TRBV24-1 | few | CATSDSAGGAQHF | TGTGCCACCAGTGATTCGGCAGGGGGGGCCCAGCATTTT
TRBJ2-3 | - | TRBV6-2/TRBV6-3 | few | CASSSGLGRDTQYF | TGTGCCAGCAGTTCGGGACTGGGGAGGGATACGCAGTATTTT
TRBJ1-2 | - | TRBV4-1 | - | CASSQVAGAYGYTF | TGCGCCAGCAGCCAAGTGGCAGGGGCCTATGGCTACACCTTC
TRBJ1-2 | - | TRBV11-2 | - | CASSPGRPGPYGYTF | TGTGCCAGCAGCCCAGGACGGCCCGGGCCGTATGGCTACACCTTC
TRBJ2-1 | - | TRBV5-1 | - | CASSPSYPRAPPNEQFF | TGCGCCAGCAGCCCGAGCTACCCGAGGGCCCCTCCTAATGAGCAGTTCTTC
TRBJ1-2 | TRBD1 | TRBV20-1 | - | CSAQTGNDYGYTF | TGCAGTGCCCAGACAGGGAACGACTATGGCTACACCTTC
TRBJ2-3 | - | TRBV5-1 | - | CASSLLGGPWDTQYF | TGCGCCAGCAGCTTGTTAGGGGGGCCGTGGGATACGCAGTATTTT
TRBJ1-6 | TRBD1 | TRBV3-1 | - | CASSPRTGSSPLHF | TGTGCCAGCAGCCCTCGGACAGGTTCTTCACCCCTCCACTTT
TRBJ1-1 | - | TRBV10-3 | few | CAISIQGLDTEAFF | TGTGCCATCAGTATACAGGGTTTGGACACTGAAGCTTTCTTT
TRBJ1-1 | - | TRBV20-1 | - | CSSGIVGGAFF | TGCAGCTCAGGGATAGTGGGGGGAGCTTTCTTT
TRBJ1-1 | - | TRBV15 | few | CATSKTGTPTEAFF | TGTGCCACCAGCAAAACCGGGACACCCACTGAAGCTTTCTTT
TRBJ2-6 | - | TRBV12-3/TRBV12-4 | - | CASSQTGSGANVLTF | TGTGCCAGCAGTCAGACAGGCTCTGGGGCCAACGTCCTGACTTTC
TRBJ2-3 | - | TRBV27 | few | CASSLWAGTDTQYF | TGTGCCAGCAGTTTATGGGCGGGAACAGATACGCAGTATTTT
TRBJ1-4 | - | TRBV15 | many | CATSMGAWAANEKLFF | TGTGCCACCAGCATGGGAGCGTGGGCGGCTAATGAAAAACTGTTTTTT
TRBJ1-6 | TRBD1 | TRBV7-3 | few | CASSSTGYNSPLHF | TGTGCCAGCAGCTCGACAGGGTATAATTCACCCCTCCACTTT
TRBJ1-6 | - | TRBV4-1 | few | CASSQDRRGSYNSPLHF | TGCGCCAGCAGCCAAGATCGGAGGGGCTCCTATAATTCACCCCTCCACTTT
TRBJ1-1 | TRBD1 | TRBV7-8 | few | CASSPQQGHEAFF | TGTGCCAGCAGCCCTCAACAGGGGCACGAAGCTTTCTTT
TRBJ1-1 | TRBD1 | TRBV20-1 | - | CRPITGTGDWGTEAFF | TGCAGGCCAATCACCGGGACAGGGGATTGGGGCACTGAAGCTTTCTTT
TRBJ1-2 | - | TRBV6-1 | few | CASSDSRAGGYTF | TGTGCCAGCAGTGACAGCCGAGCTGGTGGCTACACCTTC
TRBJ1-5 | - | TRBV11-2 | - | CASSLDGNSNQPQHF | TGTGCCAGCAGCTTAGATGGGAATAGCAATCAGCCCCAGCATTTT
TRBJ2-7 | - | TRBV7-3 | - | CASSPLGGPTYEQYF | TGTGCCAGCAGCCCCCTGGGGGGCCCCACCTACGAGCAGTACTTC
TRBJ2-1 | - | TRBV7-9 | many | CASSRVRAGEQFF | TGTGCCAGCAGCAGGGTCCGCGCTGGTGAGCAGTTCTTC
TRBJ1-1 | - | TRBV20-1 | few | CSARGDMNTEAFF | TGCAGTGCTAGAGGCGATATGAACACTGAAGCTTTCTTT
TRBJ2-7 | - | TRBV6-5 | - | CASSPIGRRSSYEQYF | TGTGCCAGCAGTCCTATTGGGAGGAGGAGCTCCTACGAGCAGTACTTC
TRBJ1-1 | - | TRBV27 | few | CASSKNTEAFF | TGTGCCAGCAGTAAGAACACTGAAGCTTTCTTT
TRBJ1-1 | - | TRBV21-1 | few | CASSKDRWAKGPNTEAFF | TGTGCCAGCAGCAAAGATCGGTGGGCCAAGGGCCCGAACACTGAAGCTTTCTTT
TRBJ1-2 | - | TRBV6-1 | - | CASSESYGYTF | TGTGCCAGCAGTGAAAGCTATGGCTACACCTTC
TRBJ2-1 | - | TRBV15 | once | CATSRGRGAASYNEQFF | TGTGCCACCAGCAGAGGACGGGGGGCAGCTTCCTACAATGAGCAGTTCTTC
TRBJ1-2 | TRBD1 | TRBV7-9 | - | CASRLTGRYGYTF | TGTGCCAGCAGATTGACAGGGCGGTATGGCTACACCTTC
TRBJ2-5 | - | TRBV6-6 | - | CASSPGSGETQYF | TGTGCCAGCAGTCCGGGGAGTGGCGAGACCCAGTACTTC
TRBJ2-6 | - | TRBV29-1 | - | CSVGGPSSGANVLTF | TGCAGCGTTGGTGGGCCGAGCTCTGGGGCCAACGTCCTGACTTTC
TRBJ2-5 | - | TRBV21-1 | - | CASSKEWGKQETQYF | TGTGCCAGCAGCAAAGAGTGGGGGAAACAAGAGACCCAGTACTTC
TRBJ1-3 | - | TRBV6-5 | - | CASSYSEGDENTIYF | TGTGCCAGCAGTTACTCAGAAGGGGACGAAAACACCATATATTTT
TRBJ2-3 | - | TRBV20-1 | - | CSARRALAGTDTQYF | TGCAGTGCAAGGCGCGCTCTCGCCGGGACAGATACGCAGTATTTT
TRBJ1-2 | - | TRBV7-2 | - | CASSFLGHGLYGYTF | TGTGCCAGCAGCTTCCTGGGACACGGATTATATGGCTACACCTTC
TRBJ2-6 | - | TRBV2 | few | CASSEPPGVSGANVLTF | TGTGCCAGCAGTGAGCCCCCAGGGGTATCTGGGGCCAACGTCCTGACTTTC
TRBJ2-1 | TRBD2 | TRBV7-6 | - | CASSLMGGSYNEQFF | TGTGCCAGCAGCTTGATGGGGGGGAGCTACAATGAGCAGTTCTTC
TRBJ1-1 | TRBD1 | TRBV14 | few | CASSQGQGADTEAFF | TGTGCCAGCAGCCAGGGACAGGGGGCCGACACTGAAGCTTTCTTT
TRBJ1-2 | TRBD1 | TRBV20-1 | - | CSARETGGADGYTF | TGCAGTGCTAGAGAAACAGGGGGCGCCGATGGCTACACCTTC
TRBJ1-4 | TRBD1 | TRBV7-6 | - | CASSSGTATNEKLFF | TGTGCCAGCAGCTCGGGGACAGCAACTAATGAAAAACTGTTTTTT
TRBJ2-1 | - | TRBV6-1 | - | CASSETGTYEQFF | TGTGCCAGCAGTGAAACCGGGACGTACGAGCAGTTCTTC
TRBJ1-1 | - | TRBV18 | - | CASSRNRANTEAFF | TGTGCCAGCTCACGTAACAGGGCGAACACTGAAGCTTTCTTT
TRBJ2-3 | - | TRBV6-4 | few | CASSEGKASDTQYF | TGTGCCAGCAGTGAAGGAAAGGCATCAGATACGCAGTATTTT
TRBJ2-1 | - | TRBV3-1 | - | CASSQENPGVNEQFF | TGTGCCAGCAGCCAAGAGAATCCGGGGGTCAATGAGCAGTTCTTC